The entry below gives a single T cell receptor (beta chain) sequence along with its context. What it recognizes is unknown. Trimming cost V 4 bases and J 3 bases, with 15 bases left between them. This CDR3 spans 15 amino acids. Germline assignment: CDR1 SGHRS and CDR2 YFSETQ. Repertoires were generated with immunoSEQ multiplex PCR, while TCRdb's copy carries only in-frame clones and drops some. Of about 150,000 clones in the sample, roughly 92% were seen once. The data originate from a study of T cell responses to AZD1222 COVID-19 vaccine. Study-wide points: Increases in Spike-specific TCR breadth and depth were seen after two AZD1222 doses.

The receptor's source is an adult in good health. Sequenced here: peripheral blood, sampled on day 0 of AZD1222 vaccination. This chain connects TRBV5-1 to TRBJ2-3; weak D call: TRBD2 (5 bases). The CDR3 DNA is TGCGCCAGCAGCCCCGGTGGGCGGGTAACAGATACGCAGTATTTT. As protein: CASSPGGRVTDTQYF.